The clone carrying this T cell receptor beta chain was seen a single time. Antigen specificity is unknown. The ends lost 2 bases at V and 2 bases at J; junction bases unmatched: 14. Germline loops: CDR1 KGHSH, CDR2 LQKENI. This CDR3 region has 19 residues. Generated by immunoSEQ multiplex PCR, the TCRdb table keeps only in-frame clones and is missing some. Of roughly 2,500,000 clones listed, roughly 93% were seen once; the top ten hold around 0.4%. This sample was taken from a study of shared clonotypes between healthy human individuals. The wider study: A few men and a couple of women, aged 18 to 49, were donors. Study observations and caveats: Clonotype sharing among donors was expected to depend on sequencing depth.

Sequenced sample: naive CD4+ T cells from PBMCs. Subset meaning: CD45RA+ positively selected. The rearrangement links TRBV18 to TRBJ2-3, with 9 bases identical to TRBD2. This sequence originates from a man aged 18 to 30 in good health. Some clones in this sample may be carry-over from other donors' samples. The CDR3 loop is CASSPGLSREGLITDTQYF. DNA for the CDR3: TGTGCCAGCTCACCAGGTTTATCGCGGGAGGGCCTAATCACAGATACGCAGTATTTT.